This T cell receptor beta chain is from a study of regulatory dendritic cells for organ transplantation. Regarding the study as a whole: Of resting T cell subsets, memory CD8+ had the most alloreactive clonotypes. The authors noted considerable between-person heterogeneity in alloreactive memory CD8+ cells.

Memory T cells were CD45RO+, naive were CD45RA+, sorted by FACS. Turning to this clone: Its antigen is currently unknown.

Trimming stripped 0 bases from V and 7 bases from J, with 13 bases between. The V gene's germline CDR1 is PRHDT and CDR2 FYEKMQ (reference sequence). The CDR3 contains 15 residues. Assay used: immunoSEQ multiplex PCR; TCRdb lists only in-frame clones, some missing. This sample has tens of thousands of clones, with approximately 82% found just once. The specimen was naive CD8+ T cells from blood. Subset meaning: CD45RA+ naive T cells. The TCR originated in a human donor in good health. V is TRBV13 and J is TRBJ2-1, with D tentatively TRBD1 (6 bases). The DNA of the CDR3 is TGTGCCAGCAGCTTAGGCGCAGGGGTGAGGAATGAGCAGTTCTTC. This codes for CASSLGAGVRNEQFF.